This is a list of T cell receptor beta chains from one sample in a study of CD8+CD57+ T cells in acquired aplastic anemia. MiXCR, applied by TCRdb to the reads, yields one record per CDR3 protein. The sample includes approximately 220,000 distinct CDR3 sequences, 40% to 60% of them seen just once. The material sequenced was sorted CD4+, CD8+, or CD8+CD57+ T cells (not recorded which) from PBMCs. These receptors were collected from a human donor with aplastic anemia. Each CDR3 is given with its conserved first and last residue. Fields, in order: clone size, D gene, J gene, V gene, CDR3 DNA, CDR3 protein. The D gene is left open where the match is weak. Part of the rows lack a size; the others show once, few, many or a class for expanded clones.

size: .; D: .; J: TRBJ2-1; V: TRBV20-1; DNA: TGCAGTGCTAGAGATTTGTCCCTCAATGAGCAGTTCTTC; CDR3: CSARDLSLNEQFF
size: many; D: .; J: TRBJ2-7; V: TRBV6-1; DNA: TGTGCCAGCAGACTCAACAAGTACGAGCAGTACTTC; CDR3: CASRLNKYEQYF
size: .; D: .; J: TRBJ1-5; V: TRBV10-3; DNA: TGTGCCATCAGTGAGGCCCGGGAAAAACGGTCACTGTATCAGCCCCAGCATTTT; CDR3: CAISEAREKRSLYQPQHF
size: many; D: .; J: TRBJ1-4; V: TRBV6-1; DNA: TGTGCCAGCAGTGAAATTTGGGAGATCAATGAAAAACTGTTTTTT; CDR3: CASSEIWEINEKLFF
size: many; D: TRBD2; J: TRBJ2-3; V: TRBV9; DNA: TGTGCCAGCAGCGCCTCCACGCGGGGGGGCCGGGCAGATACGCAGTATTTT; CDR3: CASSASTRGGRADTQYF
size: .; D: TRBD1; J: TRBJ2-1; V: TRBV25-1; DNA: TGTGCCAGCAGTGACCGAGGACAGGGTTATACTGAGCAGTTCTTC; CDR3: CASSDRGQGYTEQFF
size: many; D: .; J: TRBJ1-4; V: TRBV5-8; DNA: TGTGCCAGCAGCCGACAGAGGATCTATGAAAAACTGTTTTTT; CDR3: CASSRQRIYEKLFF
size: few; D: .; J: TRBJ1-3; V: TRBV27; DNA: TGTGCCAGCAGTTTAGAGATACCTGGCGGGTCTGGAAACACCATATATTTT; CDR3: CASSLEIPGGSGNTIYF
size: .; D: .; J: TRBJ1-1; V: TRBV5-1; DNA: TGCGCCAGCAGCTTGGGTGGGGGAGTGGCTGAAGCTTTCTTT; CDR3: CASSLGGGVAEAFF
size: many; D: .; J: TRBJ2-3; V: TRBV29-1; DNA: TGCAGCGGGGAGAGGGGCCGGACAGATACGCAGTATTTT; CDR3: CSGERGRTDTQYF
size: many; D: .; J: TRBJ1-4; V: TRBV19; DNA: TGTGCCAGTAGTAACAGGGTTACAACTAATGAAAAACTGTTTTTT; CDR3: CASSNRVTTNEKLFF
size: .; D: .; J: TRBJ1-1; V: TRBV3-1; DNA: TGTGCCAGCAGCCAGGGGGGAGGAGCTGAAGCTTTCTTT; CDR3: CASSQGGGAEAFF
size: .; D: .; J: TRBJ2-3; V: TRBV19; DNA: TGTGCCAGTAGTTACACCTTCACAGATACGCAGTATTTT; CDR3: CASSYTFTDTQYF
size: .; D: .; J: TRBJ1-5; V: TRBV7-6; DNA: TGTGCCAGCAGCTCCGGTCGAGGACAGTATAGCAATCAGCCCCAGCATTTT; CDR3: CASSSGRGQYSNQPQHF
size: .; D: .; J: TRBJ2-6; V: TRBV27; DNA: TGTGCCAGCAGGACACTCACTAGGGGGCGGGGCGGGGAGGCCAACGTCCTGACTTTC; CDR3: CASRTLTRGRGGEANVLTF
size: .; D: .; J: TRBJ1-2; V: TRBV2; DNA: TGTGCCAGCAGTGCTGGGGAGGTCGGCTACACCTTC; CDR3: CASSAGEVGYTF
size: .; D: .; J: TRBJ1-1; V: TRBV20-1; DNA: TGCAGTGTCCGAGGGGCCCTGAACACTGAAGCTTTCTTT; CDR3: CSVRGALNTEAFF
size: many; D: .; J: TRBJ2-1; V: TRBV5-6; DNA: TGTGCCAGCAGCTTTAAGAGTAGTGGGCCCAATGAGCAGTTCTTC; CDR3: CASSFKSSGPNEQFF
size: .; D: TRBD1; J: TRBJ2-3; V: TRBV20-1; DNA: TGCAGTGCTATGACAGGGTTTTCCTACAATGAGCAGTATTTT; CDR3: CSAMTGFSYNEQYF
size: .; D: .; J: TRBJ1-3; V: TRBV10-3; DNA: TGTGCCAGCGCCTTCGGACTGGGAGACACCATATATTTT; CDR3: CASAFGLGDTIYF
size: .; D: .; J: TRBJ2-7; V: TRBV2; DNA: TGTGCCAGCAGAAGGGGCCATTCCTCCTACGAGCAGTACTTC; CDR3: CASRRGHSSYEQYF
size: .; D: TRBD1; J: TRBJ1-1; V: TRBV9; DNA: TGTGCCAGCAGCGTATCAACAGGGGACACTGAAGCTTTCTTT; CDR3: CASSVSTGDTEAFF
size: once; D: TRBD1; J: TRBJ1-5; V: TRBV6-1; DNA: TGTGCCAGCAGAGGACAGGGTGAGACGCCCCAGCATTTT; CDR3: CASRGQGETPQHF
size: once; D: .; J: TRBJ1-2; V: TRBV18; DNA: TGTGCCAGCCTTCCCAACCAGGGTACCTATGGCTACACCTTC; CDR3: CASLPNQGTYGYTF
size: few; D: TRBD2; J: TRBJ2-5; V: TRBV7-6; DNA: TGTGCCAGCAGCTTAGGGGGGGGGAATCAAGAGACCCAGTACTTC; CDR3: CASSLGGGNQETQYF
size: .; D: .; J: TRBJ1-2; V: TRBV19; DNA: TGTGCCAGTAGTATACAGGGACGGGGCTACACCTTC; CDR3: CASSIQGRGYTF
size: .; D: .; J: TRBJ1-3; V: TRBV19; DNA: TGTGCCAGTACCGAGGGGGAATCTGGAAACACCATATATTTT; CDR3: CASTEGESGNTIYF
size: .; D: TRBD1; J: TRBJ1-4; V: TRBV19; DNA: TGTGCCAGTAGTATGGGGACAGGGTACCCTAATGAAAAACTGTTTTTT; CDR3: CASSMGTGYPNEKLFF
size: few; D: .; J: TRBJ2-7; V: TRBV2; DNA: TGTGCCAGCACCCTCGGACAGCGAGTCTACGAGCAGTACTTC; CDR3: CASTLGQRVYEQYF
size: many; D: TRBD2; J: TRBJ2-1; V: TRBV5-1; DNA: TGCGCCAGCAGCACCGGGACTAGCGGGCCTGAGCAGTTCTTC; CDR3: CASSTGTSGPEQFF
size: .; D: .; J: TRBJ2-1; V: TRBV7-9; DNA: TGTGCCAGCAGCTCATTCTACCGGGGCATCGTGGATGAGCAGTTCTTC; CDR3: CASSSFYRGIVDEQFF
size: many; D: .; J: TRBJ1-2; V: TRBV25-1; DNA: TGTGCCAGCAGTGTCTACCGTAACTATGGCTACACCTTC; CDR3: CASSVYRNYGYTF
size: many; D: .; J: TRBJ1-4; V: TRBV7-3; DNA: TGTGCCAGCCATCGGGTAACAACTAATGAAAAACTGTTTTTT; CDR3: CASHRVTTNEKLFF
size: .; D: TRBD2; J: TRBJ2-3; V: TRBV7-3; DNA: TGTGCCAGCAGCTTAAGGCGACTAGCGGGGGGATCCCTTAGCACAGATACGCAGTATTTT; CDR3: CASSLRRLAGGSLSTDTQYF
size: .; D: TRBD2; J: TRBJ2-5; V: TRBV19; DNA: TGTGCCAGTAGTCCAACTAGCGGGGGCCTCCAAGAGACCCAGTACTTC; CDR3: CASSPTSGGLQETQYF
size: many; D: .; J: TRBJ2-2; V: TRBV6-5; DNA: TGTGCCAGCAGTTACTCGAGGCAGAACACCGGGGAGCTGTTTTTT; CDR3: CASSYSRQNTGELFF
size: .; D: .; J: TRBJ1-1; V: TRBV7-9; DNA: TGTGCCAGCAGCTTAGGGCCCCCGGAGGGAATGAACACTGAAGCTTTCTTT; CDR3: CASSLGPPEGMNTEAFF
size: .; D: TRBD2; J: TRBJ2-7; V: TRBV5-5; DNA: TGTGCCAGCATCAACCTAGCGGGGGCGAACGAGCAGTACTTC; CDR3: CASINLAGANEQYF
size: .; D: .; J: TRBJ1-5; V: TRBV15; DNA: TGTGCCACCAGGCCCCCGGGGTTAGACAATCAGCCCCAGCATTTT; CDR3: CATRPPGLDNQPQHF
size: many; D: TRBD2; J: TRBJ2-2; V: TRBV19; DNA: TGTGCCAGTAGTCCTTTGGGGGGGAGGGCCGGGGAGCTGTTTTTT; CDR3: CASSPLGGRAGELFF
size: many; D: .; J: TRBJ2-7; V: TRBV28; DNA: TGTGCCAGCAGGGCTAGCGCCTCCTACGAGCAGTACTTC; CDR3: CASRASASYEQYF
size: .; D: .; J: TRBJ1-5; V: TRBV7-8; DNA: TGTGCCAGCAGCTTAGTAGGCGAGCAGCCCCAGCATTTT; CDR3: CASSLVGEQPQHF
size: .; D: .; J: TRBJ1-1; V: TRBV29-1; DNA: TGCAGCGCCAGCAGCTTGGTAGGATCGCACACTGAAGCTTTCTTT; CDR3: CSASSLVGSHTEAFF
size: many; D: .; J: TRBJ2-5; V: TRBV5-1; DNA: TGCGCCAGCAGCTACGGGGAACAAGAGACCCAGTACTTC; CDR3: CASSYGEQETQYF
size: once; D: .; J: TRBJ1-5; V: TRBV19; DNA: TGTGCCAGTAGTATAAGCCGGAGACAGCTATATAGCAATCAGCCCCAGCATTTT; CDR3: CASSISRRQLYSNQPQHF
size: few; D: .; J: TRBJ1-4; V: TRBV28; DNA: TGTGCCAGTTCACCGGCTAGGGGGAAGCCGGATGAAAAACTGTTTTTT; CDR3: CASSPARGKPDEKLFF
size: many; D: .; J: TRBJ1-6; V: TRBV7-9; DNA: TGTGCCAGCAGCTACACAGGGAGACACTCACCCCTCCACTTT; CDR3: CASSYTGRHSPLHF